The 10 T cell receptor beta chains given below trace back to one sample, sequenced in a study of T-cell reconstitution after alpha-beta-depleted transplantation in children (dated by TCRdb to about 2016). Study-wide conclusions, independent of this receptor: Over subsequent months, a decline in hyperexpanded clone frequencies was noted, and after one year, T-cell counts and TCRbeta diversity were mostly ascribed to newly produced T cells.

Their cognate antigens are unknown. Libraries were made using PCR. Instrument on record: Illumina HiSeq 2500. TCR libraries were prepared with molecular barcoding, using unique molecular identifiers to normalize TCRbeta repertoire quantification. TCRdb passed the public sequencing reads through fastp at Q25 and MiXCR, retaining productive beta sequences. Every distinct CDR3 protein forms one entry, paired with its most common genes and DNA. This sample is represented by approximately 300,000 distinct CDR3 sequences; nearly 8% of them were singletons. The leading ten clones occupy about 8.2% of the sample. This sample's treatment or condition label indicates: allogeneic hematopoietic cell transplantation with graft depleted of TCRalphabeta T cells and CD19 B cells. Source: peripheral blood, taken 360 days after TCRalphabeta/CD19-depleted stem cell transplant. The source of these receptors is a female patient between 2 and 15 years old who had a stem cell transplant for Fanconi anemia, so the T cells may come from the graft donor.

This rearrangement joins TRBV7-2 to TRBJ1-2; TRBD1 matches 7 bases. Germline V gene data show CDR1 as SGHTA and CDR2 as FQGNSA. There are 16 residues in the CDR3. Trimming cost V 4 bases and J 5 bases; bases outside gene matches: 13. The CDR3 DNA is TGTGCCAGCAGCTCAGAACGAGAACAGGGGCCGTATGGCTACACCTTC. Residues: CASSSEREQGPYGYTF. Full variable domain (remainder filled in from reference TRBV7-2 and TRBJ1-2): GAGVSQSPSNKVTEKGKDVELRCDPISGHTALYWYRQSLGQGLEFLIYFQGNSAPDKSGLPSDRFSAERTGGSVSTLTIQRTQQEDSAVYLCASSSEREQGPYGYTFGSGTRLTVV.

About this clonotype itself: This sequence may be a read error, since a much larger clone differs from it by one base. The V gene is TRBV21-1, the J gene TRBJ2-5; the table gives TRBD1 as D, unverified against the DNA. TRBV21-1 corresponds to a pseudogene. This CDR3 has 16 amino acids. DNA for the CDR3: TGTGCCAGCAGCAATTCTTCGGGGGGAAGCCAAGAGACCCAGTACTTC. This codes for CASSNSSGGSQETQYF.

This clonotype was counted between two and nine times. The chain joins TRBV2 to TRBJ2-5; 15 nucleotides match TRBD2. CDR3 size: 18 residues. The germline CDR1 and CDR2 sequences are SNHLY and FYNNEI. V was clipped by 6 bases and J by 0 bases; unmatched bases: 8. CDR3 DNA sequence: TGTGCCAGCAGGCCGGGACTAGCGGGGGGAAAGTACCAAGAGACCCAGTACTTC. Its protein product is CASRPGLAGGKYQETQYF.

This clonotype was detected ten times or more. This rearrangement joins TRBV28 to TRBJ2-7, with 10 nucleotides matching TRBD2. The trim removed 7 bases at V and 2 bases at J, leaving 5 bases unmatched. CDR1 is MDHEN and CDR2 is SYDVKM in the germline V gene. This CDR3 has 14 residues. The CDR3: CASISSGSTYEQYF. Written as DNA, the CDR3 is TGTGCCAGCATTTCTAGCGGGAGTACCTACGAGCAGTACTTC.

This clonotype was counted many times. The V call is TRBV12-3 or TRBV12-4, the J call TRBJ2-7, with D unresolved. The germline V and J ends were trimmed by 3 bases and 5 bases, with 17 bases remaining between them. This CDR3 region has 15 residues. CDR3 bases: TGTGCCAGCAGTTTCGTCCACAGTGGAACCAACGAGCAGTACTTC. Protein product: CASSFVHSGTNEQYF.

This clonotype was counted many times. This rearrangement joins TRBV13 to TRBJ2-3; 11 bases match TRBD2. Germline V gene sequence: CDR1 PRHDT, CDR2 FYEKMQ (reference sequence). There are 16 residues in the CDR3. The V gene end was trimmed by 4 bases and the J gene end by 2 bases; junction bases not matched to a gene: 5. CDR3 amino acids: CASSSPGLADTDTQYF. CDR3 nucleotides: TGTGCCAGCAGCTCCCCGGGACTAGCGGACACAGATACGCAGTATTTT.

Many counts were recorded for this clonotype. The chain links TRBV12-3 or TRBV12-4 to TRBJ1-5; D call uncertain. V lost 3 bases, J lost 0 bases, and 15 bases lay in between. This CDR3 comprises 17 residues. The CDR3 DNA reads TGTGCCAGCAGTTTTCGTCAGACCGAATATAGCAATCAGCCCCAGCATTTT. Translating it yields CASSFRQTEYSNQPQHF.

This clonotype was observed a few times. The gene calls are TRBV6-6 and TRBJ1-1; D is perhaps TRBD1 (5 bases). The length of the CDR3 is 13 residues. Germline loops: CDR1 MNHNY, CDR2 SVGAGI (reference sequence). Trimming took off 11 bases at V and 8 bases at J, with 21 bases between the two ends. The CDR3 is CASAPGVRSEAFF. In DNA, the CDR3 is TGTGCCTCCGCTCCGGGGGTCCGATCCGAAGCTTTCTTT.

The chain recombines TRBV20-1 with TRBJ2-1; 14 bases agree with TRBD2. Germline loops: CDR1 DFQATT, CDR2 SNEGSKA (reference sequence). This CDR3 region has 14 residues. The V gene end was trimmed by 3 bases and the J gene end by 5 bases; junction bases not matched to a gene: 0. CDR3: CSARGLAGDNEQFF. CDR3 nucleotides: TGCAGTGCTAGGGGACTAGCGGGGGACAATGAGCAGTTCTTC.

This clonotype was observed a handful of times. The DNA of the CDR3 is TGTGCCAGCCAGGGCAGTGAGCAGTTCTTC. Protein: CASQGSEQFF. The V and J genes are TRBV2 and TRBJ2-1; D is perhaps TRBD1 (5 bases). Germline V gene data show CDR1 as SNHLY and CDR2 as FYNNEI. V lost 8 bases, J lost 9 bases, and 8 bases lay in between. The CDR3 covers 10 residues.